The 9 T cell receptor beta chains reported below all come from one sample, sequenced in a study of blood T cell repertoires in COVID-19 (dated by TCRdb to 2019 to 2021). The protocol used for the library was the immunoSEQ multiplex PCR assay. This immuneACCESS table, as held by TCRdb, lists in-frame sequences with V and J called but not all clones. Of the missing ones, under half trace to an unresolved V gene in checked studies; the others have no known cause. In all, the sample holds some 250,000 clones, and approximately 82% of those were seen once. The top ten hold more than 1.5% of the sample. The specimen sequenced was peripheral blood. Receptors were obtained from a man aged 25-45 years who had recovered from COVID-19.

V gene TRBV6-5 combines with J gene TRBJ2-5; D gene unclear. The CDR3 contains 13 residues. V lost 4 bases and J lost 2, with 8 bases in between. CDR1 MNHEY and CDR2 SVGAGI come from the germline V gene. CDR3 residues: CASSSPGQETQYF. CDR3 nucleotide sequence: TGTGCCAGCAGTTCCCCGGGTCAAGAGACCCAGTACTTC.

The chain recombines TRBV29-1 with TRBJ2-6; D call uncertain. Trimming cost V 4 bases and J 1 base, with 2 bases left between them. Germline V gene data show CDR1 as SQVTM and CDR2 as ANQGSEA. CDR3 size: 12 residues. In nucleotides, the CDR3 is TGCAGCGTTGTATCTGGGGCCAACGTCCTGACTTTC. Its protein product is CSVVSGANVLTF.

This chain's CDR3 is CASSRPQGAYGYTF. The DNA for the CDR3 is TGTGCCAGCAGCCGCCCACAGGGGGCCTATGGCTACACCTTC. This sequence joins TRBV5-6 and TRBJ1-2; TRBD1 aligns across 9 bases. Germline CDR1 reads SGHDT; CDR2 reads YYEEEE. The J segment lost 4 bases and the V segment lost 4 bases, leaving 5 bases of the junction unmatched. The CDR3 extends over 14 amino acids.

This clone appeared once. The V and J genes are TRBV7-7 and TRBJ2-3; 12 nucleotides align to TRBD2. The length of the CDR3 is 15 residues. Germline loops: CDR1 SSHAT, CDR2 FNYEAQ (reference sequence). V lost 5 bases to trimming and J lost 4 bases; unmatched junction nucleotides: 4. The CDR3 loop reads CASSPTSGGSDTQYF. The CDR3 DNA sequence: TGTGCCAGCAGCCCAACTAGCGGGGGGTCAGATACGCAGTATTTT.

CDR3 nucleotide sequence: TGTGCCAGCAGCTTAGGTCGGAACACTGAAGCTTTCTTT. Residues: CASSLGRNTEAFF. The chain combines TRBV7-9 with TRBJ1-1; D gene unclear. The CDR3 loop spans 13 amino acids. The germline gives CDR1 SEHNR, CDR2 FQNEAQ (reference sequence). Deletions cut 1 base from V and 1 base from J, with 4 bases between.

CDR3 in amino acids: CSVSGTSGESSYEQYF. CDR3 nucleotide sequence: TGCAGCGTCTCCGGGACTAGCGGGGAGAGCTCCTACGAGCAGTACTTC. The chain joins TRBV29-1 to TRBJ2-7; 13 positions match TRBD2. Germline lookup yields CDR1 SQVTM and CDR2 ANQGSEA. Trimming cost V 6 bases and J 0 bases; bases outside gene matches: 8. The CDR3 totals 16 residues.

The genes are TRBV27 and TRBJ1-2; 7 bases fit TRBD1. The CDR3 length is 13 residues. The germline CDR1 and CDR2 sequences are MNHEY and SMNVEV (reference sequence). Trimming took 4 bases from V and 7 from J; bases not matched to a gene: 6. The CDR3 DNA reads as TGTGCCAGCAGTTCTGACAGGGATCGTGGCTACACCTTC. Its protein product is CASSSDRDRGYTF.

The V gene is TRBV3-1 (or the pseudogene TRBV3-2), the J gene TRBJ1-1; 8 nucleotides agree with TRBD1. The length of the CDR3 is 15 residues. Trimming cost V 3 bases and J 2 bases; bases outside gene matches: 5. CDR1 is LGHDT and CDR2 is YNNKEL in the germline V gene (reference sequence). Written as DNA, the CDR3 is TGTGCCAGCAGCCATCTGGACAGGGACAACACTGAAGCTTTCTTT. Its translation is CASSHLDRDNTEAFF.

J is TRBJ2-7 and V is TRBV7-8, with a possible D match to TRBD2 (7 bases). The CDR3 loop spans 15 amino acids. The germline V gene has CDR1 SGHVS and CDR2 FQNEAQ. The V end was cut by 5 bases, the J end by 0 bases, with 14 bases between. CDR3 loop: CASSLRGGPSYEQYF. The CDR3 bases are TGTGCCAGCAGCCTTCGCGGGGGCCCCTCCTACGAGCAGTACTTC.